The 16 T cell receptor beta chains reported below all come from one sample, sequenced in a study of T cells expressing NK-cell markers (dated by TCRdb to about 2020). Library creation used 5' RACE. The listed sequencing device is Illumina HiSeq 2000. After reprocessing by TCRdb, each CDR3 protein sequence is one entry, and no DNA is given. This sample's table carries hundreds of thousands of distinct CDR3 sequences. The biggest ten clones account for about 7.3% of the sample. Sequencing used blood T cells: a sorted CD56 or NKG2C T cell subset, CD4+ or CD8+ T cells, or bulk PBMC T cells (not recorded which). All receptors derive from a woman between 18 and 70 years old in good health.

V gene TRBV6-5 combines with J gene TRBJ2-1. CDR3 length equals 15 residues. Per germline, CDR1 MNHEY and CDR2 SVGAGI. This CDR3 is CASSYSITLAAEQFF.

This chain connects TRBV7-9 to TRBJ1-1; the D gene TCRdb calls, TRBD1, cannot be checked with no DNA. CDR3 length: 12 residues. The germline gives CDR1 SEHNR, CDR2 FQNEAQ (reference sequence). The CDR3 spells CASSAGTAEAFF.

The J gene is TRBJ2-7, the V gene TRBV30. CDR1 and CDR2 from the germline V gene are GTSNPN and SVGIG (reference sequence). The CDR3 is 13 amino acids. The CDR3 here is CAWSVDRNHEQYF.

This chain uses TRBV5-1 with TRBJ1-1. CDR1 and CDR2 (germline): SGHRS, YFSETQ. CDR3 length: 13 amino acids. This chain's CDR3 is CASSFQGVTEAFF.

The V gene is TRBV4-1, the J gene TRBJ1-6; TCRdb reports TRBD1, a call that lacks DNA to check it against. This CDR3 comprises 20 residues. From germline, CDR1 is MGHRA and CDR2 YSYEKL. The CDR3 region is CASSQDSGGTGRSYNSPLHF.

The V and J genes are TRBV2 and TRBJ1-1. Germline V gene lookup returns CDR1 SNHLY and CDR2 FYNNEI. The length of the CDR3 is 14 residues. The CDR3 region is CASSPPRGGTEAFF.

The chain recombines TRBV5-4 with TRBJ2-3; absent DNA, TCRdb's TRBD2 call cannot be checked. This CDR3 region has 16 residues. Germline V gene lookup returns CDR1 SGHNT and CDR2 YYREEE (reference sequence). The CDR3 loop is CASSLEREGFTDTQYF.

This chain joins TRBV7-2 and TRBJ1-1; TCRdb designates TRBD1, a call that cannot be tested without DNA. CDR3 length: 12 residues. Germline V gives CDR1 SGHTA, CDR2 FQGNSA. The CDR3 loop is CASSLGQTLAFF.

The V and J genes are TRBV14 and TRBJ2-1; TCRdb names TRBD1, which stays unverified in the absence of DNA. CDR1 is SGHDN, CDR2 FVKESK, per germline. This CDR3 contains 15 residues. Here the CDR3 reads CASSQDLPRAFEQFF.

The V gene is TRBV12-3 or TRBV12-4, the J gene TRBJ2-4; TCRdb picks TRBD2, but there is no DNA to check that call. This CDR3 has 14 amino acids. The CDR3 spells CASSLERAVNIQYF.

The V and J genes are TRBV9 and TRBJ1-1. This CDR3 has 13 residues. Germline V gene lookup returns CDR1 SGDLS and CDR2 YYNGEE. The CDR3 spells CASSVDLGTEAFF.

The chain uses TRBV10-3 and TRBJ1-1; there is no DNA to check the TCRdb D call of TRBD1. The CDR3 sequence is 12 residues long. Germline CDR1 ENHRY, CDR2 SYGVKD. CDR3 sequence reads: CAIRGTGWEAFF.

This rearrangement joins TRBV29-1 to TRBJ1-1; TCRdb picks TRBD1, but there is no DNA to check that call. Germline assignment: CDR1 SQVTM and CDR2 ANQGSEA. The CDR3 spans 15 residues. The CDR3 spells CSGHLTGAYGTEAFF.

V gene TRBV18 combines with J gene TRBJ2-7; TCRdb proposes TRBD1, but this gene call is untestable without DNA. The germline gives CDR1 KGHSH, CDR2 LQKENI. The CDR3 extends over 13 amino acids. The CDR3 sequence is CASSPPPGYEQYF.

CDR3: CASSPNRLAGAGEQFF. This chain links TRBV7-2 with TRBJ2-1; TCRdb indicates TRBD2, and absent DNA this call remains unverified. The CDR3 has 16 amino acids. The V gene's germline CDR1 is SGHTA and CDR2 FQGNSA.

The rearrangement uses TRBV2 and TRBJ2-5; absent DNA, TCRdb's TRBD2 call cannot be checked. CDR1 and CDR2 from the germline V gene are SNHLY and FYNNEI. CDR3 length: 15 amino acids. The CDR3 reads CASSEVSGLQETQYF.